Shown below are 20 T cell receptor beta chains from a single sample sequenced in a study of cytotoxic CD8 clonotypes in ibrutinib-treated CLL. Method: immunoSEQ multiplex PCR; TCRdb's copy keeps in-frame clones and lacks some. The sample lists roughly 180,000 clones, 55% to 85% occurring once. Sequencing used PBMCs, obtained after 24 months of ibrutinib treatment. The receptor source for this set is a human donor with chronic lymphocytic leukemia.

The chain combines TRBV5-4 with TRBJ2-5; 9 positions match TRBD1. The CDR3 runs 17 residues. CDR1 is SGHNT, CDR2 YYREEE, per germline (reference sequence). Trimming took 4 bases from V and 3 from J; bases not matched to a gene: 13. CDR3 coding DNA: TGTGCCAGCAGCCCACCAGGACAGGGGCAAAACAAAGAGACCCAGTACTTC. Translated, it gives CASSPPGQGQNKETQYF. The full variable domain, with the rest looked up from reference TRBV5-4 and TRBJ2-5, is ETGVTQSPTHLIKTRGQQVTLRCSSQSGHNTVSWYQQALGQGPQFIFQYYREEENGRGNFPPRFSGLQFPNYSSELNVNALELDDSALYLCASSPPGQGQNKETQYFGPGTRLLVL.

The gene calls are TRBV7-9 and TRBJ2-5, with 8 bases matching TRBD2. The J segment lost 5 bases and the V segment lost 2 bases, leaving 10 bases of the junction unmatched. The germline CDR1 and CDR2 sequences are SEHNR and FQNEAQ (reference sequence). The CDR3 contains 16 residues. CDR3 in DNA: TGTGCCAGCAGCTTACTTTTCGGACTAGCCCCGGAGACCCAGTACTTC. Protein sequence: CASSLLFGLAPETQYF.

V and J are TRBV14 and TRBJ2-7, with 8 nucleotides matching TRBD2. Germline-derived CDR1 and CDR2 are SGHDN and FVKESK. The junction had 7 bases not matched to a gene; V was cut back by 8 bases and J by 7 bases. The CDR3 length is 12 residues. CDR3 protein: CASAAGGGEQYF. The CDR3 bases are TGTGCCAGCGCCGCGGGAGGTGGGGAGCAGTACTTC.

This clone appeared once. The V call is TRBV5-1, the J call TRBJ2-5, with D hard to call. CDR1 and CDR2 from the germline V gene are SGHRS and YFSETQ. V gave up 0 bases and J gave up 1 base, with 4 bases separating them. The CDR3 is 13 amino acids. CDR3 in DNA: TGCGCCAGCAGCTTGGTCCTCCAAGAGACCCAGTACTTC. This gives the protein CASSLVLQETQYF. The variable domain in full, with the rest retrieved from reference TRBV5-1 and TRBJ2-5, is KAGVTQTPRYLIKTRGQQVTLSCSPISGHRSVSWYQQTPGQGLQFLFEYFSETQRNKGNFPGRFSGRQFSNSRSEMNVSTLELGDSALYLCASSLVLQETQYFGPGTRLLVL.

The chain employs TRBV4-3 and TRBJ1-5; D not certain. This CDR3 region has 15 residues. Between the trimmed V and J ends, which lost 4 bases and 2 bases, there was a span of 12 bases. The germline CDR1 and CDR2 sequences are LGHNA and YSLEER. The CDR3 region is CASSPWVNGNQPQHF. The CDR3 DNA reads as TGCGCCAGCAGCCCCTGGGTAAACGGCAATCAGCCCCAGCATTTT.

This clone occurred a few times. The V call is TRBV15, the J call TRBJ1-5; D gene uncertain. The CDR3 is 12 amino acids. Germline CDR1 is LNHNV and CDR2 is YYDKDF (reference sequence). Trimming took 5 bases from V and 4 from J, leaving 6 bases between them. The CDR3 DNA reads as TGTGCCACCAGCGTTATGAATCAGCCCCAGCATTTT. This translates into CATSVMNQPQHF.

The V and J genes are TRBV27 and TRBJ2-7, with a tentative D call TRBD2 (5 bases). The length of the CDR3 is 11 residues. The V gene lost 4 bases and the J gene lost 10 bases, with 11 bases spanning the gap. The germline CDR1 and CDR2 sequences are MNHEY and SMNVEV (reference sequence). CDR3 amino acids: CASSSGGHQYF. DNA of the CDR3: TGTGCCAGCAGTTCTGGCGGGCACCAGTACTTC.

The chain carries TRBV19 and TRBJ1-5; 8 bases agree with TRBD1. The germline CDR1 and CDR2 sequences are LNHDA and SQIVND (reference sequence). With 6 bases clipped from V and 4 bases from J, the junction kept 8 bases outside the gene matches. The CDR3 sequence is 15 residues long. The CDR3 nucleotides read TGTGCCAGTAGAACGGGGGACAGGAATAATCAGCCCCAGCATTTT. Its protein product is CASRTGDRNNQPQHF.

This rearrangement joins TRBV4-3 to TRBJ2-2, with TRBD2 identical over 12 bases. V dropped 3 bases and J dropped 4; count of bases not matched to a gene: 6. Germline V gives CDR1 LGHNA, CDR2 YSLEER. The CDR3 runs to 17 residues. This CDR3 reads CASSHPLAGGPTGELFF. The CDR3 coding sequence is TGCGCCAGCAGCCACCCACTAGCGGGAGGCCCCACCGGGGAGCTGTTTTTT.

V gene TRBV9 combines with J gene TRBJ2-3, with D tentatively TRBD1 or TRBD2 (5 bases each). The length of the CDR3 is 14 residues. V lost 1 base and J 5 bases, leaving 11 bases between the germline ends. Germline CDR1 and CDR2: SGDLS and YYNGEE. The CDR3: CASSVRSGRDTQYF. CDR3 DNA sequence: TGTGCCAGCAGCGTAAGGTCAGGGAGAGATACGCAGTATTTT.

The genes are TRBV10-3 and TRBJ2-7; 9 bases fit TRBD2. CDR1 is ENHRY, CDR2 SYGVKD, per germline. The ends lost 0 bases at V and 6 bases at J; junction bases unmatched: 6. This CDR3 region has 15 residues. CDR3: CAISESWLAGAEQYF. The CDR3, as DNA: TGTGCCATCAGTGAGTCGTGGTTAGCGGGAGCCGAGCAGTACTTC.

The V call is TRBV25-1, the J call TRBJ1-1, with D unresolved. The CDR3 covers 14 residues. Trimming stripped 2 bases from V and 5 bases from J, with 12 bases between. Germline CDR1 and CDR2: MGHDK and SYGVNS. In nucleotides, the CDR3 is TGTGCCAGCAGTGAACCCGGTTCGGGGACTGAAGCTTTCTTT. Protein sequence: CASSEPGSGTEAFF.

J is TRBJ2-3 and V is TRBV29-1, with no clear D. In germline, CDR1 is SQVTM, CDR2 ANQGSEA. CDR3 length: 15 residues. Between the trimmed V and J ends, which lost 0 bases and 3 bases, there was a span of 13 bases. CDR3 sequence: CSVEDLGISTDTQYF. CDR3 coding DNA: TGCAGCGTTGAAGACCTAGGGATTTCTACAGATACGCAGTATTTT.

The chain links TRBV6-5 to TRBJ2-1, with TRBD2 identical over 8 bases. V lost 5 bases, J lost 10 bases, and 7 bases stayed unmatched. Germline-derived CDR1 and CDR2 are MNHEY and SVGAGI. This CDR3 region has 13 residues. CDR3 in DNA: TGTGCCAGCAGTCCCACGGAGCGGGGGGAGCAGTTCTTC. Its protein product is CASSPTERGEQFF.

This clone has just a few counts. The chain is built from TRBV19 and TRBJ2-7, with D perhaps assigned TRBD1 or TRBD2 (5 bases each). The CDR3 is 15 amino acids. Germline V lookup: CDR1 LNHDA, CDR2 SQIVND (reference sequence). V lost 5 bases and J lost 1, with 15 bases in between. The CDR3, as DNA: TGTGCCAGTAGTTCCCGGTTGGGGGTATCCTACGAGCAGTACTTC. Amino acids: CASSSRLGVSYEQYF. Looking up the rest from reference TRBV19 and TRBJ2-7 gives the full variable domain: DGGITQSPKYLFRKEGQNVTLSCEQNLNHDAMYWYRQDPGQGLRLIYYSQIVNDFQKGDIAEGYSVSREKKESFPLTVTSAQKNPTAFYLCASSSRLGVSYEQYFGPGTRLTVT.

The chain uses TRBV4-3 and TRBJ1-4; D might be TRBD1 (5 bases). CDR1 and CDR2 from the germline V gene are LGHNA and YSLEER. V lost 0 bases and J 1 base, leaving 9 bases between the germline ends. The CDR3 contains 16 residues. As DNA, the CDR3 is TGCGCCAGCAGCCAAGACTTGGGGGAAACTAATGAAAAACTGTTTTTT. Its protein is CASSQDLGETNEKLFF.

V usage is TRBV29-1 and J usage is TRBJ2-1, with a weak D call TRBD2 (5 bases). Germline loops: CDR1 SQVTM, CDR2 ANQGSEA. The CDR3 has 12 amino acids. Trimming removed 7 bases from V and 10 bases from J, with 17 bases in between. CDR3 DNA: TGCAGCGCCGTCGGGCCCCGGGGAGAGCAGTTCTTC. Amino acid sequence: CSAVGPRGEQFF.

The J gene is TRBJ2-1, the V gene TRBV7-9; no clear D gene. The CDR3 totals 13 residues. Trimming removed 2 bases from V and 4 bases from J, with 6 bases in between. Germline CDR1 SEHNR, CDR2 FQNEAQ (reference sequence). The chain's CDR3 is CASSLLNYNEQFF. The CDR3 DNA sequence: TGTGCCAGCAGCTTATTAAATTACAATGAGCAGTTCTTC.

The rearrangement uses TRBV9 and TRBJ2-1; D is perhaps TRBD1 (7 bases). Germline CDR1 and CDR2: SGDLS and YYNGEE. The CDR3 length is 18 residues. V lost 0 bases and J 5 bases, leaving 21 bases between the germline ends. The CDR3, as DNA: TGTGCCAGCAGCGTAGCGTGGAGGGGGCCAGGGGCGCACAATGAGCAGTTCTTC. This gives the protein CASSVAWRGPGAHNEQFF.

V and J are TRBV5-4 and TRBJ1-2; a weak D match, TRBD1 (5 bases). V was pared by 0 bases and J by 8 bases, with 14 bases between. Germline V gene lookup returns CDR1 SGHNT and CDR2 YYREEE (reference sequence). The CDR3 has 14 amino acids. The CDR3 spells CASSLASRGKGYTF. DNA for the CDR3: TGTGCCAGCAGCTTGGCCTCTCGGGGGAAGGGCTACACCTTC.